The source of this TCR beta chain is a study of CD8 T cells in Susac syndrome. Overall study results and limits: The authors acknowledged that the study's TCR sequencing and HLA analysis involved relatively few individuals.

Germline V gene lookup returns CDR1 SNHLY and CDR2 FYNNEI. V trimming: 3 bases; J trimming: 2 bases; junction bases outside the gene matches: 3. The CDR3 consists of 14 residues. This clonotype was observed a handful of times. The antigen is not known. Reverse transcription of about 0.5 to 1 ug RNA was carried out with random hexamers. TCR beta CDR3 was amplified by immunoSEQ covering 54 Vbeta and 13 Jbeta. TCRdb reprocessed the immunoSEQ multiplex PCR reads via MiXCR and lists one record per CDR3 protein. Seen here are around 120,000 distinct CDR3 sequences, just under 95% observed once, and the top ten hold about 0.087%. The sequenced target, TCR beta, came from blood CD8+ and CD4+ T cells. TEMRA cells were FACS-enriched, and CD8+ and CD4+ T cells were isolated negatively.

The chain recombines TRBV2 with TRBJ2-7; TRBD2 matches 8 bases. This clonotype was sampled from a human donor with multiple sclerosis. Material: CD4+ T cells from PBMCs. CDR3 sequence: CASSEGRGAYEQYF. The CDR3 coding sequence is TGTGCCAGCAGTGAGGGGCGGGGGGCCTACGAGCAGTACTTC. Drawing the rest from reference TRBV2 and TRBJ2-7, the complete variable domain is EPEVTQTPSHQVTQMGQEVILRCVPISNHLYFYWYRQILGQKVEFLVSFYNNEISEKSEIFDDQFSVERPDGSNFTLKIRSTKLEDSAMYFCASSEGRGAYEQYFGPGTRLTVT.